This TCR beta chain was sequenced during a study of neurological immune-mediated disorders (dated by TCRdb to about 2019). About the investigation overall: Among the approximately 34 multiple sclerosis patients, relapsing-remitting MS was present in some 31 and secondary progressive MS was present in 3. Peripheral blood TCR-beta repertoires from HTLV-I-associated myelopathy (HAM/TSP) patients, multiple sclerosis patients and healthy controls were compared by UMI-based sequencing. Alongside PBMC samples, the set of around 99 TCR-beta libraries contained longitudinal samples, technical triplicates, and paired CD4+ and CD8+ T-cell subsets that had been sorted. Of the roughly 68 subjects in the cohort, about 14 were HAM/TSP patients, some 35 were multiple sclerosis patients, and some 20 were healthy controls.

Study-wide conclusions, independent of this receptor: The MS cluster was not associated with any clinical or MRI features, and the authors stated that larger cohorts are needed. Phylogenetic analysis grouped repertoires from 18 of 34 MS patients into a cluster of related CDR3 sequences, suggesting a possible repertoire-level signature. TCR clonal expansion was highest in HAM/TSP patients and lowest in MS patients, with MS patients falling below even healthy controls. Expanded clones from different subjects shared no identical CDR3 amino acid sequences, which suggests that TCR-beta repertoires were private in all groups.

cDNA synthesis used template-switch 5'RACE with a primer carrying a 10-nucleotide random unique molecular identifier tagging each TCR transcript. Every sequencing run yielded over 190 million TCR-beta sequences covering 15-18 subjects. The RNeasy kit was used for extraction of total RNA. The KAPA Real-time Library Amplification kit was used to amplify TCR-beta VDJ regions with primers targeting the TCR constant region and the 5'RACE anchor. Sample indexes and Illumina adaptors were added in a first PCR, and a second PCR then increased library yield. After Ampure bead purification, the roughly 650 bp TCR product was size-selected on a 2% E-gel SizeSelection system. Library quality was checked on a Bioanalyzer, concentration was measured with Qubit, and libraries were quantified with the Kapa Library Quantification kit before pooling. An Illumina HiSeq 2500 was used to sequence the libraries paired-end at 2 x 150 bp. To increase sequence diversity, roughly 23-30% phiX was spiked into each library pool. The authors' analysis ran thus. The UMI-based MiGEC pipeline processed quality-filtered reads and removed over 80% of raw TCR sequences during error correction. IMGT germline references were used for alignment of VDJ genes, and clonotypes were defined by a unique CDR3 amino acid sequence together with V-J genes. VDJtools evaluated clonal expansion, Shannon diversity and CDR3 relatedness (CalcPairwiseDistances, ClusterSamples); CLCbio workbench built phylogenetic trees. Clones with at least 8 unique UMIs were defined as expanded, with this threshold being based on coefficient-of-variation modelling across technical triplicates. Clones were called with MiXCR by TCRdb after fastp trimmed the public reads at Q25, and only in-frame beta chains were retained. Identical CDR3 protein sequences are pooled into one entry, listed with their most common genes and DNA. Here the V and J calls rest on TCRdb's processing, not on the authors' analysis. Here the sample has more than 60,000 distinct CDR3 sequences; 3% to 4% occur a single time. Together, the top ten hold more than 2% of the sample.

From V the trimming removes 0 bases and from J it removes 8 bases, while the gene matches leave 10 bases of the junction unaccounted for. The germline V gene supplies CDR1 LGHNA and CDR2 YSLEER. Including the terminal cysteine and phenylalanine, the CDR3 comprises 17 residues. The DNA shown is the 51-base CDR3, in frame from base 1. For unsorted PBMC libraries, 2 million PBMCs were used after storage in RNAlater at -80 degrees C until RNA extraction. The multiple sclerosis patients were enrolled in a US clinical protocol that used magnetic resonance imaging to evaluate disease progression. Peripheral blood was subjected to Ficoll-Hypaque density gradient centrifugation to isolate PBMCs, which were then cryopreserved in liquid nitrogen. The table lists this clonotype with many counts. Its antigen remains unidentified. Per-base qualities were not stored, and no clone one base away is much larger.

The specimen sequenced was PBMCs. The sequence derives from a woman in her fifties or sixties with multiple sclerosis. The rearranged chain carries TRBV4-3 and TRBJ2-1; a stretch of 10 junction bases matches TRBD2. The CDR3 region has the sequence CASSQDNPLAGVYEQFF. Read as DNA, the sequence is TGCGCCAGCAGCCAAGATAACCCCCTAGCGGGAGTCTATGAGCAGTTCTTC.